This T cell receptor beta chain was sequenced for a study of Ad26.COV2.S vaccination and SARS-CoV-2 variants. Study-level points and caveats: Placebo recipients trailed vaccine recipients in spike-specific TCR breadth. Reported findings describe substantial breadth in spike-specific CD8+ and CD4+ T cell responses following vaccination.

Treatment: roughly 20 received Ad26.COV2.S at low or high dose, single or two shots; roughly five received placebo; per-sample allocation not given. On day 63 after the first injection, vaccine and placebo recipients gave samples. The individual, an adult aged 18-55 years, was a donor in Boston. Ad26 vector vaccine expressed Wuhan-strain SARS-CoV-2 spike. This clone was observed once. Antigen unknown. Here immunoSEQ multiplex PCR was the method, and the copy in TCRdb shows in-frame clones only, minus some. The data hold 510,000 or so clones, with roughly nine tenths observed a single time. The sequenced sample was peripheral blood, obtained in a trial of Ad26.COV2.S vaccine versus placebo. This sequence originates from a person between 18 and 59 years old who received the Ad26.COV2.S COVID-19 vaccine or a placebo.

The CDR3 DNA reads TGTGCCAGCAGTCCTCCTGCGGCCGCCGCTGAAGCTTTCTTT. Translated: CASSPPAAAAEAFF. The chain employs TRBV28 and TRBJ1-1; D unresolved. V shed 5 bases and J shed 6 bases, with 16 bases lying between them. This CDR3 spans 14 amino acids. Germline CDR1 is MDHEN and CDR2 is SYDVKM.